The table lists the clone carrying this T cell receptor (beta chain) with a few counts. The sample belongs to a study of CD8 T cell repertoires and HIV-1 epitope variants. Generated by immunoSEQ multiplex PCR, the TCRdb table keeps only in-frame clones and is missing some. The data hold about 95,000 clones, with more than 65% observed a single time. This clonotype was sampled from a male donor with HIV. Sequencing was done on a sample of uncultured baseline CD8+ T cells from peripheral blood mononuclear cells (PBMCs).

CDR3 coding DNA: TGTGCCAGCAGCTTAGGGGGGGCGGGTTCCTATAATTCACCCCTCCACTTT. Encoded protein: CASSLGGAGSYNSPLHF. V usage is TRBV7-6 and J usage is TRBJ1-6; possible D gene TRBD1, 6 bases. Germline V gene data show CDR1 as SGHVS and CDR2 as FNYEAQ. Deletions cut 1 base from V and 1 base from J, with 11 bases between. The CDR3 has 17 residues.